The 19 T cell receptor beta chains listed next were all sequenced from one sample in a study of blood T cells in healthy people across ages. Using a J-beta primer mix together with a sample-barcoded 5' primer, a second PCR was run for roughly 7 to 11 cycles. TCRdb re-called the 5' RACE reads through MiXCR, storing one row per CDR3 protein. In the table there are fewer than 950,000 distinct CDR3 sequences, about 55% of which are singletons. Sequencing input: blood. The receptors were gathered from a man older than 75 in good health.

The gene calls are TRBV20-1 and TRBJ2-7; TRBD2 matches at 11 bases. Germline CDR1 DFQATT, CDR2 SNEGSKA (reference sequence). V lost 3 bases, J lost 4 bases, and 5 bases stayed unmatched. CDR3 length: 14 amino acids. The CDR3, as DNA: TGCAGTGCTAGCCCCCCTAGCGGGAGGTACGAGCAGTACTTC. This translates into CSASPPSGRYEQYF.

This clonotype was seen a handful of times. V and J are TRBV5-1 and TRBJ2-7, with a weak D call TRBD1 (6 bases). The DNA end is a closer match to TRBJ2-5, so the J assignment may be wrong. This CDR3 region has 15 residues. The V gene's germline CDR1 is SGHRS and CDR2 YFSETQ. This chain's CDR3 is CASSPGTSPRETQYF. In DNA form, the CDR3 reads TGCGCCAGCAGCCCAGGGACATCGCCGCGGGAGACCCAGTACTTC.

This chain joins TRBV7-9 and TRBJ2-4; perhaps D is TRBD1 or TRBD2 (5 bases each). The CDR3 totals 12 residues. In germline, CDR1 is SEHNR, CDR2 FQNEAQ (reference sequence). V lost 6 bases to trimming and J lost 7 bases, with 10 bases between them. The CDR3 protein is CASRSEGNIQYF. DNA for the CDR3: TGTGCCAGCAGGTCCGAGGGGAACATTCAGTACTTC.

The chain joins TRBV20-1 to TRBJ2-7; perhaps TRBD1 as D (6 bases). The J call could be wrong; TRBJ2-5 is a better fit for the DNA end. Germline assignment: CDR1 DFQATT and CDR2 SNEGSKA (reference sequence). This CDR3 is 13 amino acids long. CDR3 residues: CSAGNRDQETQYF. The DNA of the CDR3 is TGCAGTGCGGGAAACAGGGACCAAGAGACCCAGTACTTC.

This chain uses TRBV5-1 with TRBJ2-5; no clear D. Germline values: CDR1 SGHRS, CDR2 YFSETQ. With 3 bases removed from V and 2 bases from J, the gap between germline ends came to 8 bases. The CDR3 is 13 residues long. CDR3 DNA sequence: TGCGCCAGCAGCTCCCAGGAGCAAGAGACCCAGTACTTC. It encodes CASSSQEQETQYF.

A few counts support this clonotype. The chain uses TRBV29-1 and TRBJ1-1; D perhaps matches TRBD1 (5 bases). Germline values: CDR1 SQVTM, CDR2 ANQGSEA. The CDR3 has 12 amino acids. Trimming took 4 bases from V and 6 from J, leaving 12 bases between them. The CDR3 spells CSVVVGVAEAFF. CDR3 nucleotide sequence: TGCAGCGTTGTAGTGGGGGTGGCTGAAGCTTTCTTT.

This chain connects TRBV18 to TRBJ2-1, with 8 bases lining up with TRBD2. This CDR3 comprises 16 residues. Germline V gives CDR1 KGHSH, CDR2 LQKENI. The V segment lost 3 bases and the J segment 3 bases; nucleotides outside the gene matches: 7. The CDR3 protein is CASSPTRTSFYNEQFF. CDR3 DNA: TGTGCCAGCTCACCTACCCGGACTAGCTTCTACAATGAGCAGTTCTTC.

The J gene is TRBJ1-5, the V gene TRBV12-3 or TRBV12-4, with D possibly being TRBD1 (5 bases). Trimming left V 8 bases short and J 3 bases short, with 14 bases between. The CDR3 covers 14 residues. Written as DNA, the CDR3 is TGTGCCAGCGGCCGGGACGGAATCAATCAGCCCCAGCATTTT. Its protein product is CASGRDGINQPQHF.

This CDR3 reads CSVVGTSGSYEQYF. CDR3 nucleotides: TGCAGCGTTGTCGGGACTAGCGGGAGCTACGAGCAGTACTTC. The V call is TRBV29-1, the J call TRBJ2-7; 14 bases fit TRBD2. Germline V gene data show CDR1 as SQVTM and CDR2 as ANQGSEA. The J segment lost 3 bases and the V segment lost 4 bases, leaving 2 bases of the junction unmatched. CDR3 length equals 14 residues.

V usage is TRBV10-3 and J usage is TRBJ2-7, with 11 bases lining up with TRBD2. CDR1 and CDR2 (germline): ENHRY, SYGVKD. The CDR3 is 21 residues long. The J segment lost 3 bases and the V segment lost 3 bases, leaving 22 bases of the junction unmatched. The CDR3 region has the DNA TGTGCCATCAGTGAACCGGGACAGCTTTTTAGCGGGAGGGCCTCGGGCTACGAGCAGTACTTC. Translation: CAISEPGQLFSGRASGYEQYF.

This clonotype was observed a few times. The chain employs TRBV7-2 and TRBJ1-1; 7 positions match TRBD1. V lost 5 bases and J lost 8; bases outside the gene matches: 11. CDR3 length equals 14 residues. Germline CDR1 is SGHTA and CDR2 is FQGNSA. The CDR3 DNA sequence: TGTGCCAGCAGCCTCGACAGGGTAATCTTGGAAGCTTTCTTT. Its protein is CASSLDRVILEAFF.

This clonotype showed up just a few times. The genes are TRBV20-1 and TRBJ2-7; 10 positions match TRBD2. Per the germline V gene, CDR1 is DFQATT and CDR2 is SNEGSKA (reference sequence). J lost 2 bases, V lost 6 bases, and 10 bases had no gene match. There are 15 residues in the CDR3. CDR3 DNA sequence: TGCAGTGCAAACCCACAAGCGGGAGGGCCCTACGAGCAGTACTTC. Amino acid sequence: CSANPQAGGPYEQYF.

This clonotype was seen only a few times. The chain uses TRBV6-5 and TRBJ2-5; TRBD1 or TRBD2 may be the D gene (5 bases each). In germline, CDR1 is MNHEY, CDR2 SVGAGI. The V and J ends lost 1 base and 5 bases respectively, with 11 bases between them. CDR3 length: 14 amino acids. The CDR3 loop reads CASSYWGSEETQYF. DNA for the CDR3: TGTGCCAGCAGTTACTGGGGGTCGGAGGAGACCCAGTACTTC.

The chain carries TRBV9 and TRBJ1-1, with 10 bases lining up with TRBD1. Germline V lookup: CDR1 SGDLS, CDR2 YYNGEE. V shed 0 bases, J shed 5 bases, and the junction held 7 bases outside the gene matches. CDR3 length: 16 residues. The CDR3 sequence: CASSVALDRGQTEAFF. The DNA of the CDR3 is TGTGCCAGCAGCGTAGCTCTCGACAGGGGGCAAACTGAAGCTTTCTTT.

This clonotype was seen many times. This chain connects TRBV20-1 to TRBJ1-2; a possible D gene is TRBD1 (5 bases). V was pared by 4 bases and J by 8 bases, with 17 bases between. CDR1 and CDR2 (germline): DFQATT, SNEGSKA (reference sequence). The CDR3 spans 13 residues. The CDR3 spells CSANPQGRPGYTF. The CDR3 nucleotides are TGCAGTGCTAACCCTCAGGGCCGTCCGGGCTACACCTTC.

The CDR3 region is CASSLAGLARSVQFF. The DNA of the CDR3 is TGTGCCAGCAGCTTAGCTGGGCTAGCGCGGAGCGTGCAGTTCTTC. The gene calls are TRBV7-2 and TRBJ2-1; a weak D match, TRBD2 (6 bases). CDR1 and CDR2 (germline): SGHTA, FQGNSA. The V gene lost 0 bases and the J gene lost 12 bases, with 18 bases spanning the gap. This CDR3 is 15 amino acids long.

CDR3 protein: CASSQAQPEGYTF. CDR3 DNA sequence: TGTGCCAGCAGCCAAGCACAGCCGGAGGGCTACACCTTC. V is TRBV4-2 and J is TRBJ1-2, with no clear D. From germline, CDR1 is LGHNA and CDR2 YNFKEQ. The ends were cut back, 1 base at V and 8 bases at J, with 11 bases in the middle. This CDR3 comprises 13 residues.

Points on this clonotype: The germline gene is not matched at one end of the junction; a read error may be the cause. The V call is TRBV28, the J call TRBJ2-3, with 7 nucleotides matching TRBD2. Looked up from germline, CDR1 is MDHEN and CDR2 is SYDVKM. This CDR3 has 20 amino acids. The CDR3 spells CASSSQRGGSALYSTDTQYF. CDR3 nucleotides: TGTGCCAGCAGTTCCCAAAGGGGCGGGAGTGCCCTCTATAGCACAGACACGCAGTATTTT.

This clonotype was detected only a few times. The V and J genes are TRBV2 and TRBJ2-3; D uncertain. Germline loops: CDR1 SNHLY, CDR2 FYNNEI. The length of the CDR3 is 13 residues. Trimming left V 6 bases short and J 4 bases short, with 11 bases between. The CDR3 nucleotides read TGTGCCAGCAGCCCGATACGGCCAGATACGCAGTATTTT. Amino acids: CASSPIRPDTQYF.